This T cell receptor (beta chain) was identified in a study of T cells and Merkel cell carcinoma outcomes. This clone came up once. CDR1 and CDR2 from the germline V gene are SGHTA and FQGNSA. Trimming pared 2 bases from V and 6 bases from J, leaving 11 bases between. There are 14 residues in the CDR3. Assay used: immunoSEQ multiplex PCR; TCRdb lists only in-frame clones, some missing. This table has approximately 620 clones, 90% to 95% appearing once. Sequenced input: tumor tissue from Merkel cell carcinoma. The receptor's source is a human donor with Merkel cell carcinoma. The chain combines TRBV7-2 with TRBJ2-4; D ambiguous. The CDR3 sequence is CASSLSPDPNIQYF. DNA of the CDR3: TGTGCCAGCAGCTTAAGTCCAGACCCAAACATTCAGTACTTC.